This T cell receptor beta chain appears in the sequencing data of a study of regulatory T cells in long-lasting Graves disease (dated by TCRdb to 2020 to 2022). About the full investigation: Patients with newly diagnosed Graves' disease had been on antithyroid drugs for under 3 months. Patients with persistent Graves' disease were compared with patients with newly diagnosed Graves' disease using TCR sequencing and RNA sequencing of peripheral blood. The study took place in China and was registered as a clinical trial. A total of about 35 samples underwent TCR sequencing, from some 13 patients with persistent Graves' disease and 20 or so patients with newly diagnosed Graves' disease. What the authors observed across the whole study: Persistent disease showed preferential use of TRBV28, TRBJ1-2 and TRBJ2-5, whereas newly diagnosed disease favored TRBV20-1 and TRBJ2-1. Sequencing and analysis were limited to the TCR beta chain. Only peripheral blood was studied, because thyroid tissue, the primary lesion, was inaccessible. The authors acknowledged the small sample size as a limitation that may reduce accuracy. Compared with newly diagnosed patients, patients with persistent Graves' disease had lower TCR Shannon entropy and fewer highly expanded clones, which suggests clonal expansion. Persistent patients shared more public clonotypes among themselves (around 2,500) than newly diagnosed patients did (approximately 870).

From cysteine to phenylalanine, the CDR3 is 14 amino acids long. The only DNA kept is the CDR3, 42 bases in frame from the first base. Trimmed from V: 2 bases; trimmed from J: 11 bases; junction bases lacking a gene match: 9. CDR1 and CDR2, per the germline V gene, are SGHVS and FNYEAQ. The time point label of this sample denotes: newly diagnosed GD, antithyroid drugs for less than 3 months. For both TCR sequencing and RNA sequencing, RNA was extracted from PBMCs using TRIzol. Graves' disease was diagnosed according to American Thyroid Association guidelines. The patients came from an endocrinology department in Xi'an, China. Each patient gave about 10 milliliters of peripheral blood, collected in an EDTA anticoagulant tube. Ficoll Paque Plus density gradient separation was used to isolate PBMCs, and no further T cell sorting was done. An Agilent 2100 Bioanalyzer and agarose gel were used to check RNA quality, while a NanoDrop 2000 measured RNA concentration.

Note on this clonotype: This receptor's antigen is unknown. A far larger clone is a single base away, which makes a read error likely.

Libraries were made using multiplex PCR. Sequencing took place on an Illumina HiSeq 4000. To build TCR beta libraries, CDR3 regions were amplified by Arm-PCR using iRepertoire HTBI primers. Before sequencing, the PCR products underwent gel purification. Processing in the source paper ran as follows. Gene usage analysis of CDR3 amino acid clonotypes used the 62 TRBV and 14 to 15 TRBJ segments found across samples. Filtered high-quality paired reads were merged into contigs using COPE and FqMerger. BLAST was used to align contigs to IMGT TRBV, TRBD and TRBJ reference genes, with CDR3 defined following IMGT. Highly expanded clones were defined as clonotypes with a frequency above 0.1%. Shannon entropy was used to measure repertoire diversity, and the Gini coefficient was used to measure V-J evenness. Public clonotypes were defined as clonotypes shared by more than one individual. Starting from the raw public reads, TCRdb applied fastp trimming at Q25, assembled clones with MiXCR and retained in-frame beta chains. Records with the same CDR3 protein are collapsed into one entry carrying the most frequent genes and DNA. These V and J calls derive from TCRdb rather than the authors' analysis. The sample contains 200,000 to 250,000 distinct CDR3 sequences, around 20% of them found a single time. The ten largest clones take up 11% to 15% of the sample.

The chain employs TRBV7-6 and TRBJ2-5, and 9 bases in between align with TRBD2. Sequencing used peripheral blood mononuclear cells (PBMCs), obtained at new diagnosis, from a patient treated with antithyroid drugs. The clonotype comes from a female donor with Graves disease. The CDR3 sequence is CASSLTGLAHEQYF. The DNA sequence reads TGTGCCAGCAGCTTAACTGGACTAGCGCATGAGCAGTACTTC.